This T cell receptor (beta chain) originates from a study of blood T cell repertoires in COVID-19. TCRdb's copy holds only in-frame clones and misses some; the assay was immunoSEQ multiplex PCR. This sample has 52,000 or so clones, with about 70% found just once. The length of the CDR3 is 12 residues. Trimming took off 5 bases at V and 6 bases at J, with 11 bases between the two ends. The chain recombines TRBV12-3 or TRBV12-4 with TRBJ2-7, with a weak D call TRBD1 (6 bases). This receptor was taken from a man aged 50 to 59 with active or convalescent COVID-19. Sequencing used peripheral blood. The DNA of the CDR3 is TGTGCCAGCAGTCCGGACAGAACCGAGCAGTACTTC. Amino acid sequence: CASSPDRTEQYF.